This T cell receptor beta chain originates from a study of T cell responses to AZD1222 COVID-19 vaccine (dated by TCRdb to about 2021). Describing the broader study: TCR sequencing was performed for 230 to 250 trial participants, of whom about 200 were given two doses of AZD1222 and around 26 were given two doses of MenACWY control vaccine. Trial participants were enrolled into age subgroups of 18-55, 56-69 and 70-plus years, which contained about 150, 27 and 61 TCR-sequenced participants, respectively. What the work shows at the level of the full study, not this receptor alone: Conclusions about previously exposed vaccinees are limited, since just five to seven AZD1222 recipients were seropositive for SARS-CoV-2 at baseline. CD4 TCRs associated with the vaccine covered the entire spike protein, and the dominant responses were in regions 160-218 and 743-854. Because no samples from the day 14 peak response were available, repertoires could be characterized only after the peak T cell response. In the small 56-69-year group, the increase in depth fell short of significance, most likely because of low power. After two AZD1222 doses, spike-specific TCR breadth and depth were significantly higher than at day 0 and than in MenACWY recipients. Participants were mostly white British and included more females than males, and it was suggested by the authors that clonal diversity may have been underestimated. Reportedly, almost half of the unique spike-specific TCRs recognized epitopes lying outside the regions that are mutated in the B.1.351 and B.1.1.7 variants.

As for this clone: The specificity of this receptor is unknown. No qualities accompany the bases; no much larger clone lies one base away.

The CDR3 regions of human TCRbeta chains were subjected to immunosequencing. The original pipeline was this. TCRs in the repertoires were matched against a reference library of SARS-CoV-2-specific TCRs that had been generated with the MIRA antigen-specificity platform. Breadth meant the fraction of unique TCRs that were SARS-CoV-2-associated, whereas depth meant the fraction of total T cells that were SARS-CoV-2-associated. Using the MIRA data, each spike-specific TCR was mapped to the spike region that the TCR reacts to and placed in a CD4 or CD8 class. Log10-transformed breadth and depth values were compared by one-way ANOVA with Sidak's multiple comparisons tests. In TCRdb, the immuneACCESS table is reduced to in-frame sequences with V and J assigned. These tables do not hold every clone; where another copy was compared, an unresolved V gene accounts for under half, and the others remain unexplained. V and J calls and clone size are given by that table; D and trimming were obtained from the DNA. The sample records about 75,000 clones, approximately 88% of which are singletons. The top ten constitute 8% to 10% of the sample.

The label giving this sample's time point can be read as: about 28 days (+/-7) after the second vaccine dose. The sample's treatment or condition, from its label and the paper: meningococcal conjugate vaccine given as trial control. Samples from vaccinated people were obtained from the UK trials COV001 and COV002, which included a single-blind randomized controlled phase 2/3 trial of AZD1222 (ChAdOx1 nCoV-19) in healthy adults. For TCRbeta chain sequencing, PBMC samples were collected from trial participants at day 0 and at day 28 after the second dose. The sample here was peripheral blood, taken 28 days after the second dose of the MenACWY control vaccine. This receptor was obtained from an adult who received the MenACWY meningococcal vaccine as a control.

The CDR3 region reads CASSQGQGNREQYF. In nucleotide form, the sequence is TGTGCCAGCAGCCAGGGACAGGGGAATCGCGAGCAGTACTTC. Recombination joined TRBV3-1 (or the pseudogene TRBV3-2) with TRBJ2-7; TRBD1 fits 10 bases in the junction. As encoded in the germline V gene (reference sequence), CDR1 is LGHDT while CDR2 is YNNKEL. The CDR3 has 14 amino acids, counting the end cysteine and phenylalanine. Left in the record is the CDR3 DNA by itself, 42 bases read in frame from the first base. After removal of 3 bases from V and 6 bases from J, the junction retains 5 bases not matched to a gene.